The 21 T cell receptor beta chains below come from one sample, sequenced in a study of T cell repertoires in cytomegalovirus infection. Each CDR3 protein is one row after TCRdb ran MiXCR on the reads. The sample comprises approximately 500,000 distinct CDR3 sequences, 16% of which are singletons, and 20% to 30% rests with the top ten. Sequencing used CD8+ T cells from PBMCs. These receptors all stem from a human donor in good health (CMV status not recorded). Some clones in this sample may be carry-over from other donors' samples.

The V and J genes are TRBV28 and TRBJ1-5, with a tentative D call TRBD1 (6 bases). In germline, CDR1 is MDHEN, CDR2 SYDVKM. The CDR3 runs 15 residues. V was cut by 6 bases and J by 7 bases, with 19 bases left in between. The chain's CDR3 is CASRYREGSKQPQHF. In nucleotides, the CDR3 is TGTGCCAGCAGATACAGGGAGGGAAGTAAACAGCCCCAGCATTTT.

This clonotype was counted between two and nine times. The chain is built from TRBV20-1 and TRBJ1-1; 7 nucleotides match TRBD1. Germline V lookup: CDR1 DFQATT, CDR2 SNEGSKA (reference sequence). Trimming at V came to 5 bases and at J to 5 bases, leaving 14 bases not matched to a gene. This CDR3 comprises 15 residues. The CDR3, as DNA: TGCAGTGCTCCGGGGACAGAACCTGAGCGGACTGAAGCTTTCTTT. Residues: CSAPGTEPERTEAFF.

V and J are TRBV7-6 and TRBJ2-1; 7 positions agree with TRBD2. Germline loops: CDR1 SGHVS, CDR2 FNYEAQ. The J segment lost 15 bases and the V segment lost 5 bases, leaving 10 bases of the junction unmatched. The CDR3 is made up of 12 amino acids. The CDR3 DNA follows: TGTGCCAGCAGCGGGACTATAGGGAGTATGTTCTTC. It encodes CASSGTIGSMFF.

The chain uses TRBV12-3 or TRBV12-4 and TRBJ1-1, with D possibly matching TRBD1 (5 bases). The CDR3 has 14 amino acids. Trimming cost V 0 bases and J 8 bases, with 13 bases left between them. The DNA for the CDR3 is TGTGCCAGCAGTTTAGCGCTGGGGGGGAACGAAGCTTTCTTT. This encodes CASSLALGGNEAFF.

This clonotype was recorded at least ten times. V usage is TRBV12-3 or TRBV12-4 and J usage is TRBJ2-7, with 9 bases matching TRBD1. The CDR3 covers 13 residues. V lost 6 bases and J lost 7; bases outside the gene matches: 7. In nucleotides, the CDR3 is TGTGCCAGCAGGACAGGGGGGATCCATGAGCAGTACTTC. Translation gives CASRTGGIHEQYF.

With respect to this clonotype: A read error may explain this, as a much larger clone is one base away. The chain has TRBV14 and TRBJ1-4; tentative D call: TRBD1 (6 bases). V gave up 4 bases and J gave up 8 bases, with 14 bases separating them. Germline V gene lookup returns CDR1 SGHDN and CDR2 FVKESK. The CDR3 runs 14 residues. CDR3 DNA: TGTGCCAGCAGCCTGGGCAGGGGCGAAGAAAAACTGTTTTTT. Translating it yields CASSLGRGEEKLFF.

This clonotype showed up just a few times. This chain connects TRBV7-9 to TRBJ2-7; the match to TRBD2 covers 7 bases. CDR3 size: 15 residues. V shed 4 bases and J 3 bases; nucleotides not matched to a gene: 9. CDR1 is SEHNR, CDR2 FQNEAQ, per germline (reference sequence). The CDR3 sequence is CASSSPGTTDYEQYF. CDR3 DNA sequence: TGTGCCAGCAGCTCGCCCGGGACTACCGACTACGAGCAGTACTTC.

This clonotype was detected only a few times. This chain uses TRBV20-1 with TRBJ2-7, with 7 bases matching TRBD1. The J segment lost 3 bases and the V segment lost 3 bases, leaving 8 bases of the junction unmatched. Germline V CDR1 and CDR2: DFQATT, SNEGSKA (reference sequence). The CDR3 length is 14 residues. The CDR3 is CSARDPTGLYEQYF. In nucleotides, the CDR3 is TGCAGTGCTAGGGACCCGACAGGGCTCTACGAGCAGTACTTC.

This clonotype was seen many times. The CDR3 DNA follows: TGTGCCAGCAGCCCCGGCGGGACCGTCGATCTCTTAGCCAAAAACATTCAGTACTTC. Amino acids: CASSPGGTVDLLAKNIQYF. This chain uses TRBV7-2 with TRBJ2-4, with D possibly matching TRBD2 (6 bases). CDR1 is SGHTA, CDR2 FQGNSA, per germline. V lost 5 bases and J 0 bases, leaving 23 bases between the germline ends. This CDR3 spans 19 amino acids. Filled out from reference TRBV7-2 and TRBJ2-4, the complete variable domain reads GAGVSQSPSNKVTEKGKDVELRCDPISGHTALYWYRQSLGQGLEFLIYFQGNSAPDKSGLPSDRFSAERTGGSVSTLTIQRTQQEDSAVYLCASSPGGTVDLLAKNIQYFGAGTRLSVL.

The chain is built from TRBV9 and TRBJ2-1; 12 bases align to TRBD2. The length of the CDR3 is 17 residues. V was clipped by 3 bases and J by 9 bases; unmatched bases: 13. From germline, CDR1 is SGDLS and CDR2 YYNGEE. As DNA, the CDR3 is TGTGCCAGCAGCGCCGCCCTTCTAGCGGGAGGGATCGGTGAGCAGTTCTTC. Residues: CASSAALLAGGIGEQFF.

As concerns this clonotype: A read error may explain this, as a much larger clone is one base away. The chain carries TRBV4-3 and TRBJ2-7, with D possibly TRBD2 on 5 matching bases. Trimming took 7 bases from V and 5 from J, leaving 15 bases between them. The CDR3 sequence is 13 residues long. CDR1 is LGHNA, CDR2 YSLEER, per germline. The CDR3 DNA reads TGCGCCAGCATCCCGGAGGAGTGGAACGAGCAGTACTTC. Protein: CASIPEEWNEQYF.

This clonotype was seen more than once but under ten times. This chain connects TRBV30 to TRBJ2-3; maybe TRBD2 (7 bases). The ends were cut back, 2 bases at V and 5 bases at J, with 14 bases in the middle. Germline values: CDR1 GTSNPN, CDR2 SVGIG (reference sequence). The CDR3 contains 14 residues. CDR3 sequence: CAWSRGASGDTQYF. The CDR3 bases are TGTGCCTGGAGTCGGGGGGCGTCGGGAGATACGCAGTATTTT.

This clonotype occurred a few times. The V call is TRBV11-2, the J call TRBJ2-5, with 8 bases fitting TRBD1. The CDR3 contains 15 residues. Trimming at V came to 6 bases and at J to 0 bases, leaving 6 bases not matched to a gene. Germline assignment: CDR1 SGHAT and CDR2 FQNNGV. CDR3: CASRSTGEDQETQYF. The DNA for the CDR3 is TGTGCCAGCAGATCGACAGGGGAGGACCAAGAGACCCAGTACTTC.

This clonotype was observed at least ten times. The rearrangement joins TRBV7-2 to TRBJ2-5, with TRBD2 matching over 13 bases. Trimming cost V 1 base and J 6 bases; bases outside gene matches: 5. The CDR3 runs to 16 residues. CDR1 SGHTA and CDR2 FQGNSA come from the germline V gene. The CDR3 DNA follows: TGTGCCAGCAGCTTAGTAGGGACTAGCGGGACCAAGACCCAGTACTTC. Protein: CASSLVGTSGTKTQYF.

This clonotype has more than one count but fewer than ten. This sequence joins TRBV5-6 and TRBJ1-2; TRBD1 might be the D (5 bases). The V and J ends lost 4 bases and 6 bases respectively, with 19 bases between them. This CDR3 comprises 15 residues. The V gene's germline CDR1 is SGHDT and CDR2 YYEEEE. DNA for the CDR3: TGTGCCAGCAGCCTTCGCCGGGGGATTTTTCATGGCTACACCTTC. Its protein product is CASSLRRGIFHGYTF.

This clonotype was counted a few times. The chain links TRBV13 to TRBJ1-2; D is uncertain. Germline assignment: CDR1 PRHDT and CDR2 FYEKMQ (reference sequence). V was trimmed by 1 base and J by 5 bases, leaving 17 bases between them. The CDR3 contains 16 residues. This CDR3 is CASSLAQYTANYGYTF. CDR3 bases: TGTGCCAGCAGCTTAGCCCAATATACAGCGAATTATGGCTACACCTTC.

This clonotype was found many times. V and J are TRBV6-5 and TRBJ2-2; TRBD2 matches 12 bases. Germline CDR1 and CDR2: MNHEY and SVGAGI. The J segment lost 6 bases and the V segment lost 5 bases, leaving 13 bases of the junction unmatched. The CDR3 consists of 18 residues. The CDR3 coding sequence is TGTGCCAGCAGTGGTACACTTGGACTAGCGGGGACTTCCGGGGAGCTGTTTTTT. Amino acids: CASSGTLGLAGTSGELFF.

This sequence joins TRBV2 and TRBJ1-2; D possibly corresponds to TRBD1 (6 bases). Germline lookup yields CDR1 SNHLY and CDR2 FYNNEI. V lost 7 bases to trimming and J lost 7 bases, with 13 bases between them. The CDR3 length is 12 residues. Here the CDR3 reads CASIVGGGGYTF. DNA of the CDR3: TGTGCCAGCATAGTAGGGGGAGGTGGCTACACCTTC.

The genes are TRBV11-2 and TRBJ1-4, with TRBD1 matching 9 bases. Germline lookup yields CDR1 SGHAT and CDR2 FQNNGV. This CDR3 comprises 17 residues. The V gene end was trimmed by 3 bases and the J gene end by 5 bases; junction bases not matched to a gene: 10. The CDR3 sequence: CASSFGQGNSINEKLFF. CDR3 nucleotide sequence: TGTGCCAGCAGCTTCGGACAGGGGAACTCGATAAATGAAAAACTGTTTTTT.

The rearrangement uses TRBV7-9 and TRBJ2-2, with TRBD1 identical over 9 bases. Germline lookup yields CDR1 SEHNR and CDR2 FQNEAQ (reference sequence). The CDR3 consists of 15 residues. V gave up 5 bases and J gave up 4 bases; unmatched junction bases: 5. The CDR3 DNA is TGTGCCAGCAGCAATCAGGACAGGGGCACCGGGGAGCTGTTTTTT. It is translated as CASSNQDRGTGELFF.

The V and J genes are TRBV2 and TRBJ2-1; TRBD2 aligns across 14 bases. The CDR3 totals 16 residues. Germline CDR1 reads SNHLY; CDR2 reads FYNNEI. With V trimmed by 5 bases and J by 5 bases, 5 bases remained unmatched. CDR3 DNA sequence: TGTGCCAGCAGTCGGACTAGCGGGGGGCGGAACAATGAGCAGTTCTTC. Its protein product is CASSRTSGGRNNEQFF.